Listed below are T cell receptor beta chains from one sample, sequenced in a study of cytomegalovirus exposure and HLA in healthy donors. Assay used: immunoSEQ multiplex PCR; TCRdb lists only in-frame clones, some missing. The sample records over 70,000 clones, approximately 69% being singletons. The material sequenced was PBMCs. These receptors all stem from a woman aged 45-65 years in good health and CMV-seropositive. The CDR3 runs from the conserved cysteine through the conserved F or W. The D gene is left open where the match is weak. Only part of the rows carry a size: once, few, many, or a class if the clone is expanded.

clone size	V gene	J gene	D gene	CDR3 DNA	CDR3 protein
few	TRBV2	TRBJ2-7	.	TGTGCCAGCAGTGAAGCGTGGGGGCCCCGGCAGTACTTC	CASSEAWGPRQYF
.	TRBV28	TRBJ2-2	.	TGTGCCAGCAGCCTTCCCATCGGTCGCGGGGAGCTGTTTTTT	CASSLPIGRGELFF
.	TRBV19	TRBJ2-1	.	TGTGCCAGTAGTATAGGAACTAGCAGCGGCAATGAGCAGTTCTTC	CASSIGTSSGNEQFF
.	TRBV28	TRBJ2-2	.	TGTGCCAGCACCAAAGAATACAGGGTCGACACCGGGGAGCTGTTTTTT	CASTKEYRVDTGELFF
.	TRBV28	TRBJ1-2	.	TGTGCCAGCAGTTTTGGCAGGTTCTATGGCTACACCTTC	CASSFGRFYGYTF
.	TRBV2	TRBJ1-5	.	TGTGCCAGCAGTGATTCGGGGTTACCATGGCCCCAGCATTTT	CASSDSGLPWPQHF
few	TRBV4-2	TRBJ2-2	TRBD1	TGTGCCAGCAGCCAAGGGGACAGGAACACCGGGGAGCTGTTTTTT	CASSQGDRNTGELFF
.	TRBV30	TRBJ2-1	.	TGTGCCTGGAGTGCGGGCGGGGCTTACAATGAGCAGTTCTTC	CAWSAGGAYNEQFF
once	TRBV5-1	TRBJ2-5	.	TGCGCCAGCAGCTTGCGGGAGACCCAGTACTTC	CASSLRETQYF
.	TRBV13	TRBJ2-7	TRBD2	TGTGCCAGCACACTAGCGGGCTCCTACGAGCAGTACTTC	CASTLAGSYEQYF
few	TRBV4-3	TRBJ1-3	TRBD1	TGCGCCAGCAGCCAAGTGACAGGGGCTGGAAACACCATATATTTT	CASSQVTGAGNTIYF
.	TRBV19	TRBJ1-5	.	TGTGCCAGTAGTATGGGGGCTTTGGGGGAACAGCCCCAGCATTTT	CASSMGALGEQPQHF
.	TRBV18	TRBJ2-5	.	TGTGCCAGCTCACCTTACGGTCAAGAGACCCAGTACTTC	CASSPYGQETQYF
few	TRBV5-5	TRBJ2-2	.	TGTGCCAGCAGCTTTCAACTCGGGGAGCTGTTTTTT	CASSFQLGELFF
.	TRBV7-9	TRBJ1-1	.	TGTTCCAGCAGAGGGCCAGGAGGGGAAGCTTTCTTT	CSSRGPGGEAFF
.	TRBV27	TRBJ2-5	.	TGTGCCAGCAGCTCCACACTATACCCGCAAGAGACCCAGTACTTC	CASSSTLYPQETQYF
.	TRBV5-6	TRBJ1-2	.	TGTGCCAGCAGCTTAAAGGACAGAACCAACTATGGCTACACCTTC	CASSLKDRTNYGYTF
.	TRBV10-3	TRBJ1-1	TRBD1	TGTGCCATCAGTCCCCACGGCGACAGGGGAGGCCTCTCGAACACTGAAGCTTTCTTT	CAISPHGDRGGLSNTEAFF
.	TRBV7-8	TRBJ2-3	.	TGTGCCAGCAGCTTAGGCGGGGTGAACACAGATACGCAGTATTTT	CASSLGGVNTDTQYF
few	TRBV9	TRBJ2-3	TRBD2	TGTGCCAGCAGCGTAGTTGCGGGGGGTTTCACAGATACGCAGTATTTT	CASSVVAGGFTDTQYF
.	TRBV25-1	TRBJ1-2	TRBD1	TGTGCCAGCAGTTTCACCGGGACAGGCTATGGCTACACCTTC	CASSFTGTGYGYTF
.	TRBV30	TRBJ1-3	.	TGTGCCTGGCTCGGAAACACCATATATTTT	CAWLGNTIYF
.	TRBV9	TRBJ1-4	TRBD1	TGTGCCAGCAGCCCCCGAGAAGGGGGCGCATATGAAAAACTGTTTTTT	CASSPREGGAYEKLFF
.	TRBV10-1	TRBJ2-1	.	TGCGCCAGCAGTGAGCCCCGGGGCGGGGGCGATGAGCAGTTCTTC	CASSEPRGGGDEQFF
few	TRBV5-1	TRBJ2-5	TRBD2	TGCGCCAGCAGCTTGTACGGACTAGCGGGGGAGACCCAGTACTTC	CASSLYGLAGETQYF
.	TRBV2	TRBJ2-2	TRBD1	TGTGCCAGCAGTACTACAGGGGTCGTGTCCGGGGAGCTGTTTTTT	CASSTTGVVSGELFF
few	TRBV19	TRBJ2-3	TRBD2	TGTGCCAGTAGTATCCAGCGGGGGCTAGAGGATACGCAGTATTTT	CASSIQRGLEDTQYF
.	TRBV18	TRBJ1-2	TRBD1	TGTGCCAGCTCACCTCGGGACAGGGGAAGAGGAGGCTACACCTTC	CASSPRDRGRGGYTF
.	TRBV7-6	TRBJ2-3	TRBD2	TGTGCCAGCAGTCGAGCTAGCGGGGGGGCCCCAGATACGCAGTATTTT	CASSRASGGAPDTQYF
.	TRBV6-6	TRBJ1-2	.	TGTGCCAGCAGATCCGCGGGGGCTGTGTTCTATGGCTACACCTTC	CASRSAGAVFYGYTF
.	TRBV5-4	TRBJ2-5	.	TGTGCCAGCAGCTTTCCGACAGGAGGATCGGAGACCCAGTACTTC	CASSFPTGGSETQYF
few	TRBV6-1	TRBJ2-3	.	TGTGCCAGCAATTTCGCCGGGAACACAGATACGCAGTATTTT	CASNFAGNTDTQYF
.	TRBV7-8	TRBJ2-1	.	TGTGCCAGCAGCCCCGGGGGTCTCTCCTACAATGAGCAGTTCTTC	CASSPGGLSYNEQFF
.	TRBV5-1	TRBJ2-3	.	TGCGCCAGCAGCCCCGGCAGGACTAGCACAGATACGCAGTATTTT	CASSPGRTSTDTQYF
.	TRBV13	TRBJ1-2	.	TGTGCCAGCAGCTTAGGGACAGTTGTTTATGGCTACACCTTC	CASSLGTVVYGYTF
.	TRBV5-1	TRBJ1-2	TRBD1	TGCGCCAGCAGCTGGGGGACAGGGCCCCTCTATGGCTACACCTTC	CASSWGTGPLYGYTF
.	TRBV28	TRBJ1-5	.	TGTGCCAGCAGGACAGTTAGAGACAATCAGCCCCAGCATTTT	CASRTVRDNQPQHF
.	TRBV15	TRBJ2-7	.	TGTGCCACCAGCAGAGCTGCGGGGCGAAAGTACTTC	CATSRAAGRKYF
.	TRBV28	TRBJ2-7	TRBD1	TGTGCCAGCAGTGCTGGGACAGTCAACTACGAGCAGTACTTC	CASSAGTVNYEQYF
once	TRBV27	TRBJ1-5	.	TGTGCCAGCAGTGCGGGCTATAGCAATCAGCCCCAGCATTTT	CASSAGYSNQPQHF
few	TRBV19	TRBJ2-7	.	TGTGCCAGTAGTATGAGGGTACTAGCCCACTACGAGCAGTACTTC	CASSMRVLAHYEQYF